This T cell receptor (beta chain) comes out of a study of blood T cell repertoires in COVID-19. The overall study: Spain, Italy and the United States supplied samples that represented acute and convalescent COVID-19. The analysed material was cDNA or gDNA that came from T cells, B-cell-depleted T cells, or PBMCs.

Source study methods: Estimated nucleated cell counts came from reference gene primer amplification. The assay was immunoSEQ multiplex PCR, and TCRdb's table has in-frame clones only and misses some. That table furnishes V, J and clone size, whereas the DNA furnished D and trimming. The profile covers nearly 250,000 clones, with approximately 86% appearing a single time and around 1.5% taken by the ten largest. The receptor's source is a woman in her fifties or sixties who had recovered from COVID-19. The material sequenced was peripheral blood.

The CDR3 DNA sequence: TGTGCCATCAGTGATCTGGCAGGGGGCATTGAGACCCAGTACTTC. Its translation: CAISDLAGGIETQYF. J is TRBJ2-5 and V is TRBV10-3; 8 nucleotides match TRBD1. Trimming cost V 3 bases and J 5 bases; bases outside gene matches: 8. Germline assignment: CDR1 ENHRY and CDR2 SYGVKD. This CDR3 has 15 amino acids.